The 10 T cell receptor beta chains below come from one sample, sequenced in a study of T-cell memory formation after mild COVID-19. In TCRdb, the 5' RACE reads were re-called with MiXCR into one record per CDR3 protein. This repertoire shows over 500,000 distinct CDR3 sequences, roughly 17% found once; its top ten account for about 7.5%. Sample: PBMCs or a T cell subset sorted from them (not recorded which). The receptors were sampled from an adult woman who had mild COVID-19 (a few samples of this study predate the infection). Cell type and time point are not known.

Only a few counts were recorded for this clonotype. V and J are TRBV3-1 and TRBJ2-2; D possibly corresponds to TRBD1 (6 bases). Germline V gene sequence: CDR1 LGHDT, CDR2 YNNKEL (reference sequence). The CDR3 spans 17 residues. With 0 bases removed from V and 4 bases from J, the gap between germline ends came to 15 bases. For the CDR3, the DNA is TGTGCCAGCAGCCAAGATCTGTGGACAGAGGGCACCGGGGAGCTGTTTTTT. It encodes CASSQDLWTEGTGELFF.

There are many counts of this clonotype. The chain recombines TRBV6-4 with TRBJ2-3; 8 nucleotides match TRBD2. Looked up from germline, CDR1 is MRHNA and CDR2 is SNTAGT. The CDR3 is made up of 15 amino acids. J gave up 1 base and V 2 bases, and 2 bases lay outside the gene matches. The CDR3 DNA reads TGTGCCAGCAGTGACCGGCGGGGGGGCACAGATACGCAGTATTTT. Protein: CASSDRRGGTDTQYF.

This clonotype was observed a handful of times. The chain combines TRBV20-1 with TRBJ2-3; 10 nucleotides agree with TRBD1. The CDR3 has 14 amino acids. Unmatched junction bases numbered 4, after V lost 7 bases and J lost 0 bases. The V gene's germline CDR1 is DFQATT and CDR2 SNEGSKA (reference sequence). The CDR3 loop reads CSGDRGLSTDTQYF. The CDR3 nucleotides are TGCAGTGGGGACAGGGGCCTAAGCACAGATACGCAGTATTTT.

This clonotype was seen a few times. The chain has TRBV9 and TRBJ2-3; D may be TRBD1 (6 bases). Germline CDR1 is SGDLS and CDR2 is YYNGEE. Trimming left V 0 bases short and J 5 bases short, with 13 bases between. The CDR3 length is 15 residues. The CDR3 loop reads CASSVDAARGDTQYF. CDR3 nucleotides: TGTGCCAGCAGCGTAGACGCCGCCAGGGGAGATACGCAGTATTTT.

This clonotype was counted only a few times. The chain links TRBV4-1 to TRBJ2-7; the D is unclear. Per germline, CDR1 MGHRA and CDR2 YSYEKL. With 0 bases removed from V and 8 bases from J, the gap between germline ends came to 14 bases. The CDR3 covers 14 residues. CDR3 residues: CASSQDHPGFQQYF. The DNA for the CDR3 is TGCGCCAGCAGCCAAGATCACCCTGGGTTCCAGCAGTACTTC.

The chain links TRBV14 to TRBJ1-1, with 8 bases fitting TRBD1. The CDR3 covers 17 residues. Germline lookup yields CDR1 SGHDN and CDR2 FVKESK. J lost 5 bases, V lost 3 bases, and 14 bases had no gene match. The CDR3 loop is CASSQTPNFRGQTEAFF. CDR3 coding DNA: TGTGCCAGCAGCCAGACTCCCAACTTCAGGGGGCAGACTGAAGCTTTCTTT.

The chain links TRBV20-1 to TRBJ1-6; D uncertain. The V end was cut by 6 bases, the J end by 5 bases, with 11 bases between. The V gene's germline CDR1 is DFQATT and CDR2 SNEGSKA (reference sequence). The CDR3 length is 13 residues. The CDR3 DNA sequence: TGCAGTGCCCTAGATGGGGATAATTCACCCCTCCACTTT. It encodes CSALDGDNSPLHF.

This chain joins TRBV23-1 and TRBJ1-5; unclear D gene. TRBV23-1 is an ORF; its function is uncertain. The CDR3 is 16 amino acids. V was pared by 8 bases and J by 2 bases, with 19 bases between. As DNA, the CDR3 is TGCGCCAGCCCCTGCCCCGCCTTTATGGGCAATCAGCCCCAGCATTTT. Its protein is CASPCPAFMGNQPQHF.

This clonotype was observed a few times. The chain links TRBV12-3 or TRBV12-4 to TRBJ2-7; 7 bases align to TRBD2. J lost 7 bases, V lost 3 bases, and 9 bases had no gene match. This CDR3 comprises 14 residues. The DNA for the CDR3 is TGTGCCAGCAGTTTGAGCGGGGAACTACTTGAGCAGTACTTC. Translation gives CASSLSGELLEQYF.

This clonotype turned up a few times. The chain joins TRBV7-9 to TRBJ1-2; TRBD1 matches at 8 bases. The length of the CDR3 is 18 residues. In germline, CDR1 is SEHNR, CDR2 FQNEAQ (reference sequence). With 5 bases clipped from V and 0 bases from J, the junction kept 14 bases outside the gene matches. CDR3 coding DNA: TGTGCCAGCAGCCCCCAACGGGCAAAGACAGGGGCTAACTATGGCTACACCTTC. This gives the protein CASSPQRAKTGANYGYTF. The full variable domain, in which reference TRBV7-9 and TRBJ1-2 provide the parts outside the CDR3, is DTGVSQNPRHKITKRGQNVTFRCDPISEHNRLYWYRQTLGQGPEFLTYFQNEAQLEKSRLLSDRFSAERPKGSFSTLEIQRTEQGDSAMYLCASSPQRAKTGANYGYTFGSGTRLTVV.